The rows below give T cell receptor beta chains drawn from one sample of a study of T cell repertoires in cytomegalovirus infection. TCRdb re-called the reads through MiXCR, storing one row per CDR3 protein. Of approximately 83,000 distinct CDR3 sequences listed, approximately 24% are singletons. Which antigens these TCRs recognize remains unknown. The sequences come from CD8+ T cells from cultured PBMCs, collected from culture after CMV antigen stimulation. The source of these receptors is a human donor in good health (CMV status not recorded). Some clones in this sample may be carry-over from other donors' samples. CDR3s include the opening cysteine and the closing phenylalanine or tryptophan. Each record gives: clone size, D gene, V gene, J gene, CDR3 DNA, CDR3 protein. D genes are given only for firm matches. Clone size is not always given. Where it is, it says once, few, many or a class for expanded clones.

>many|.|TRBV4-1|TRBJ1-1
TGCGCCAGCAGCCAAGCCGACTCCGGGATCAACACTGAAGCTTTCTTT
CASSQADSGINTEAFF
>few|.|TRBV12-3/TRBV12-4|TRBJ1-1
TGTGCCAGCAGTTCATCCGGGGCTGGAACTGAAGCTTTCTTT
CASSSSGAGTEAFF
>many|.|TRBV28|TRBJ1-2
TGTGCCAGCAGTTTATTCTATGGCTACACCTTC
CASSLFYGYTF
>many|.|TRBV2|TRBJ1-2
TGTGCCATACCTCCCCGGGGGGGGGATACTCTCTATGGCTACACCTTC
CAIPPRGGDTLYGYTF
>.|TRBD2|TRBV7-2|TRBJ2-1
TGTGCCAGCAGCTCTCTAGCGGGGGACTTCAATGAGCAGTTCTTC
CASSSLAGDFNEQFF
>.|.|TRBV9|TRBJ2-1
TGTGCCAGCAGCCTTCGGGGGGCCCCTCGCAATGAGCAGTTCTTC
CASSLRGAPRNEQFF
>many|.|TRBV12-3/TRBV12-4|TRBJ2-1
TGTGCCAGCAGTTTAGGGGGGGCCTCCTACAATGAGCAGTTCTTC
CASSLGGASYNEQFF
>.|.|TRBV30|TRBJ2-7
TGTGCTTCCACGGGGCACTCCTACGAGCAGTACTTC
CASTGHSYEQYF
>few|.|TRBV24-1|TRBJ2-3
TGTGCCACCAGTGGACCCCGAAGGGACCCCTTTTCGGGCACAGATACGCAGTATTTT
CATSGPRRDPFSGTDTQYF
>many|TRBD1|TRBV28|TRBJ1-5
TGTGCCAGCGATACCGGGACAGGGATCGGTCAGCCCCAGCATTTT
CASDTGTGIGQPQHF
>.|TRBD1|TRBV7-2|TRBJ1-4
TGTGCCAGCAGCGCTCCGGGACAGGGGGGCAAAAAACTGCTTTTT
CASSAPGQGGKKLLF
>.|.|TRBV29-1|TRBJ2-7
TGCAGCGTTGAAGATCCAGCATCCAGCTCCTACGAGCAGTACTTC
CSVEDPASSSYEQYF
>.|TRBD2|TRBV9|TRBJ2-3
TGTGCCAGCAGCGGGACTAGCGGGGCCAAAAACACAGATACGCAGTATTTT
CASSGTSGAKNTDTQYF
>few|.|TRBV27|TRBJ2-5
TGTGCCAGCAGTTTAATAGGGGCGGGTCAAGAGACCCAGTACTTC
CASSLIGAGQETQYF
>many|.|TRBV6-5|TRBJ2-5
TGTGCCAGCAGCTTATCGGGTTTCCAAGAGACCCAGTACTTC
CASSLSGFQETQYF
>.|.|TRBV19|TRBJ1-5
TGTGCCAGTACCAAGAGGACGGGGCTCCCGAGTTTGGGCAATCAGCCCCAGCATTTT
CASTKRTGLPSLGNQPQHF
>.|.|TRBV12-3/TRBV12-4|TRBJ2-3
TGTGCCAGCAGTTTTAGCGGGACAGGGCGAAGGGATACGCAGTATTTT
CASSFSGTGRRDTQYF
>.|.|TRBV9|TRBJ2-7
TGTGCCAGCAGCGTAGATGGTGTGAACGAGCAGTACTTC
CASSVDGVNEQYF
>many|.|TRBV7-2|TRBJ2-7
TGTGCCAGCAGCTTAGTCGCGGACTCCTACGAGCAGTACTTC
CASSLVADSYEQYF
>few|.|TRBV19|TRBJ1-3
TGTGCCAGTAGTACACCAAAGGGGAACACCATATATTTT
CASSTPKGNTIYF
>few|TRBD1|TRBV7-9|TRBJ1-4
TGTGCCAGCAGCCGGACAGGGGTTGATGAAAAACTGTTTTTT
CASSRTGVDEKLFF
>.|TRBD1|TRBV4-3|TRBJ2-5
TGCGCCAGCAGCCCACACTATAGGGGACAGTACCAAGAGACCCAGTACTTC
CASSPHYRGQYQETQYF
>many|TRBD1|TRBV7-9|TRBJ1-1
TGTGCCAGCAGCAAACGACAGGGTTACGTAGAAAACACTGAAGCTTTCTTT
CASSKRQGYVENTEAFF
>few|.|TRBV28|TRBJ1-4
TGTGCCAGCAGTTTATCTTGGGCAGGACCGAATGAAAAACTGTTTTTT
CASSLSWAGPNEKLFF
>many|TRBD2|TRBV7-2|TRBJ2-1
TGTGCCAGCAGCTACTTAGCGGGAGGGAACAATGAGCAGTTCTTC
CASSYLAGGNNEQFF
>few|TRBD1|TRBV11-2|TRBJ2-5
TGTGCCAGCAGCTTCTGGACAGGGTCCCAAGAGACCCAGTACTTC
CASSFWTGSQETQYF
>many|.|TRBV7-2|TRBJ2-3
TGTGCCAGCAGCCTAGATGGGGGCTTGGGCGCAGATACGCAGTATTTT
CASSLDGGLGADTQYF
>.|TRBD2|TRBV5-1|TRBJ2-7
TGCGCCAGCAGCTTGGTAGGTAGCGGGAGTGGCGAGCAGTACTTC
CASSLVGSGSGEQYF
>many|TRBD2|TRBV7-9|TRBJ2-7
TGTGCCAGCAGCCACCGGGACTATTCCCACGAGCAGTACTTC
CASSHRDYSHEQYF
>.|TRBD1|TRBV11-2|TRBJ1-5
TGTGCCAGCAGCCCAAGGACAGGGACCAGTCAGCCCCAGCATTTT
CASSPRTGTSQPQHF
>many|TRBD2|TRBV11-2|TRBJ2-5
TGTGCCAGCAGCTTCCCCACATCGGAGCTAGCGGAGAGGGAGGTACAAGAGACCCAGTACTTC
CASSFPTSELAEREVQETQYF
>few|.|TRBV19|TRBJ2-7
TGTGCCAGTAGTCCCGACACTACCTACGAGCAGTACTTC
CASSPDTTYEQYF
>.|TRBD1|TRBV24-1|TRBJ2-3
TGTGCCACCAGTGATTTCGGGACAGGGGCCAGCACAGATACGCAGTATTTT
CATSDFGTGASTDTQYF